Listed here are 28 T cell receptor beta chains from one sample, sequenced in a study of cytotoxic CD8 clonotypes in ibrutinib-treated CLL. Sequenced by immunoSEQ multiplex PCR; TCRdb stores in-frame clones only, minus some. The profile covers 250,000 to 350,000 clones, with approximately 76% appearing a single time and about 5.7% taken by the ten largest. The specimen was PBMCs, collected at disease progression, from a patient treated with ibrutinib. All receptors derive from a human donor with chronic lymphocytic leukemia.

The rearrangement uses TRBV4-3 and TRBJ2-5, with D possibly matching TRBD1 (5 bases). The CDR3 is 15 amino acids. Germline loops: CDR1 LGHNA, CDR2 YSLEER. V gave up 0 bases and J gave up 7 bases, with 15 bases separating them. Here the CDR3 DNA reads TGCGCCAGCAGCCAAGACAGGGCCTTCGTATTGACCCAGTACTTC. Translated: CASSQDRAFVLTQYF.

This chain joins TRBV7-6 and TRBJ2-3, with TRBD2 matching over 11 bases. Germline V gives CDR1 SGHVS, CDR2 FNYEAQ. After removal of 4 bases from V and 0 bases from J, the junction contained 6 bases not matched to a gene. This CDR3 contains 17 residues. In DNA form, the CDR3 reads TGTGCCAGCAGCTCTGCTAGCGGGAGGCCTAGCACAGATACGCAGTATTTT. It yields the protein CASSSASGRPSTDTQYF.

The chain carries TRBV4-2 and TRBJ1-2; possible D gene TRBD1, 6 bases. V was cut by 1 base and J by 4 bases, with 13 bases left in between. CDR1 is LGHNA and CDR2 is YNFKEQ in the germline V gene. The CDR3 totals 15 residues. CDR3 in amino acids: CASSQAKGGSYGYTF. The DNA for the CDR3 is TGTGCCAGCAGCCAAGCTAAGGGGGGTTCCTATGGCTACACCTTC.

The V call is TRBV7-2, the J call TRBJ2-7; D is undetermined. Per germline, CDR1 SGHTA and CDR2 FQGNSA. The CDR3 extends over 14 amino acids. Trimming removed 5 bases from V and 3 bases from J, with 14 bases in between. The CDR3: CASSPRSPLYEQYF. Here the CDR3 DNA reads TGTGCCAGCAGCCCCCGCAGTCCCCTCTACGAGCAGTACTTC.

This chain links TRBV18 with TRBJ2-3, with 8 nucleotides matching TRBD1. Germline trimming cut 6 bases from V and 2 bases from J; bases unmatched to any gene: 4. This CDR3 has 14 residues. In germline, CDR1 is KGHSH, CDR2 LQKENI. The CDR3 is CASSTDRDTDTQYF. For the CDR3, the DNA is TGTGCCAGCTCCACGGACAGGGACACAGATACGCAGTATTTT. Combining the CDR3 with reference TRBV18 and TRBJ2-3 gives the whole variable domain NAGVMQNPRHLVRRRGQEARLRCSPMKGHSHVYWYRQLPEEGLKFMVYLQKENIIDESGMPKERFSAEFPKEGPSILRIQQVVRGDSAAYFCASSTDRDTDTQYFGPGTRLTVL.

The chain has TRBV12-5 and TRBJ2-7; 8 bases agree with TRBD1. The CDR3 runs 15 residues. The germline V gene encodes CDR1 LGHNT and CDR2 FRNRAP. V was pared by 0 bases and J by 4 bases, with 5 bases of the junction left unmatched. The CDR3 DNA reads as TGTGCTAGTGGTTTGGTACAGGGGGAATGGTACGAGCAGTACTTC. Amino acid sequence: CASGLVQGEWYEQYF.

The sample holds a few counts of this clone. This CDR3 reads CASTSSFLGQLYGYTF. As DNA, the CDR3 is TGTGCCAGCACCTCAAGCTTTTTAGGACAGCTATATGGCTACACCTTC. The chain recombines TRBV2 with TRBJ1-2; D perhaps matches TRBD1 (6 bases). Germline V gene data show CDR1 as SNHLY and CDR2 as FYNNEI. Trimming removed 7 bases from V and 5 bases from J, with 23 bases in between. The CDR3 totals 16 residues.

V is TRBV4-1 and J is TRBJ2-1; 10 nucleotides match TRBD1. Germline CDR1 and CDR2: MGHRA and YSYEKL. Trimming took 3 bases from V and 4 from J; bases not matched to a gene: 3. The CDR3 extends over 15 amino acids. The DNA for the CDR3 is TGCGCCAGCAGCCAGACAGGGGGCACGTACAATGAGCAGTTCTTC. Translation gives CASSQTGGTYNEQFF.

CDR3 DNA sequence: TGTGCCAGCAGCCTTGAAGGGACTTTCGAGCAGGTCTACGAGCAGTACTTC. Translation: CASSLEGTFEQVYEQYF. This sequence joins TRBV11-2 and TRBJ2-7; tentatively, D is TRBD2 (6 bases). The CDR3 has 17 residues. V was trimmed by 5 bases and J by 3 bases, leaving 23 bases between them. The germline gives CDR1 SGHAT, CDR2 FQNNGV.

This clone has more than one count but fewer than ten. V is TRBV28 and J is TRBJ1-1, with 10 bases aligning to TRBD1. J lost 3 bases, V lost 7 bases, and 5 bases had no gene match. CDR3 length: 14 amino acids. CDR1 is MDHEN, CDR2 SYDVKM, per germline. As DNA, the CDR3 is TGTGCCAGCACGATGGGACAGGGGTACACTGAAGCTTTCTTT. It yields the protein CASTMGQGYTEAFF.

J is TRBJ1-1 and V is TRBV5-1; a possible D gene is TRBD1 (6 bases). Trimming removed 0 bases from V and 4 bases from J, with 13 bases in between. The germline V gene encodes CDR1 SGHRS and CDR2 YFSETQ. This CDR3 comprises 15 residues. The CDR3 loop is CASSLAGAVGTEAFF. In DNA form, the CDR3 reads TGCGCCAGCAGCTTGGCAGGGGCTGTCGGCACTGAAGCTTTCTTT.

V and J are TRBV2 and TRBJ1-5; 9 nucleotides align to TRBD1. CDR1 SNHLY and CDR2 FYNNEI come from the germline V gene. There are 13 residues in the CDR3. Unmatched junction bases numbered 2, after V lost 7 bases and J lost 4 bases. This CDR3 is CASNDRGNQPQHF. The CDR3 bases are TGTGCCAGCAACGACAGGGGGAATCAGCCCCAGCATTTT.

J is TRBJ1-1 and V is TRBV2, with TRBD1 identical over 9 bases. CDR1 SNHLY and CDR2 FYNNEI come from the germline V gene. The CDR3 runs to 16 residues. Trimming took 5 bases from V and 4 from J; bases not matched to a gene: 11. The CDR3 is CASSYNRGLAGTEAFF. CDR3 nucleotides: TGTGCCAGCAGTTATAACAGGGGGCTGGCGGGCACTGAAGCTTTCTTT.

This clone was detected a few times. J is TRBJ2-3 and V is TRBV7-3; 7 bases align to TRBD2. The germline V gene encodes CDR1 SGHTA and CDR2 FQGTGA. CDR3 size: 15 residues. Trimming cost V 5 bases and J 3 bases; bases outside gene matches: 8. CDR3 protein: CASSLRLAGTDTQYF. CDR3 sequence (DNA): TGTGCCAGCAGCCTGAGACTAGCCGGAACAGATACGCAGTATTTT. The full variable domain, in which reference TRBV7-3 and TRBJ2-3 provide the parts outside the CDR3, is GAGVSQTPSNKVTEKGKYVELRCDPISGHTALYWYRQSLGQGPEFLIYFQGTGAADDSGLPNDRFFAVRPEGSVSTLKIQRTERGDSAVYLCASSLRLAGTDTQYFGPGTRLTVL.

This clone was counted only a few times. V gene TRBV18 combines with J gene TRBJ2-5; TRBD2 is a possible D gene (6 bases). Trimming took 3 bases from V and 2 from J, leaving 10 bases between them. This CDR3 has 14 residues. Germline loops: CDR1 KGHSH, CDR2 LQKENI. The CDR3 protein is CASSPAGGQETQYF. As DNA, the CDR3 is TGTGCCAGCTCACCGGCCGGGGGTCAAGAGACCCAGTACTTC.

The V gene is TRBV7-2, the J gene TRBJ1-4, with D possibly TRBD1 on 6 matching bases. The CDR3 contains 16 residues. V was cut by 10 bases and J by 0 bases, with 18 bases left in between. Looked up from germline, CDR1 is SGHTA and CDR2 is FQGNSA. The CDR3 is CATSEGGKTTNEKLFF. As DNA, the CDR3 is TGTGCCACCTCGGAGGGGGGAAAAACAACTAATGAAAAACTGTTTTTT.

This clone was observed a handful of times. V gene TRBV19 combines with J gene TRBJ1-1; D is unresolved. V was shortened by 2 bases and J by 0 bases, with 13 bases between the two germline ends. The length of the CDR3 is 16 residues. Germline V gene lookup returns CDR1 LNHDA and CDR2 SQIVND (reference sequence). The CDR3 nucleotides are TGTGCCAGTAGTATAATTCGGGGTCTAATGAACACTGAAGCTTTCTTT. Protein sequence: CASSIIRGLMNTEAFF.

The gene calls are TRBV15 and TRBJ1-1; maybe TRBD1 (6 bases). Germline loops: CDR1 LNHNV, CDR2 YYDKDF (reference sequence). The length of the CDR3 is 15 residues. Trimming took 0 bases from V and 4 from J, leaving 12 bases between them. DNA of the CDR3: TGTGCCACCAGCAGAGATATGGGGGCCGGCACTGAAGCTTTCTTT. Translating gives CATSRDMGAGTEAFF.

The V and J genes are TRBV18 and TRBJ2-1, with no clear D. The CDR3 covers 14 residues. Per germline, CDR1 KGHSH and CDR2 LQKENI. Trimming shortened V by 0 bases and J by 5 bases, and 8 bases separated the two germline ends. The CDR3 nucleotides are TGTGCCAGCTCACCACCGGGCAGCGACAATGAGCAGTTCTTC. Amino acids: CASSPPGSDNEQFF.

The chain recombines TRBV13 with TRBJ2-1, with 7 bases matching TRBD1. The CDR3 totals 13 residues. Trimming at V came to 3 bases and at J to 8 bases, leaving 4 bases not matched to a gene. CDR1 is PRHDT and CDR2 is FYEKMQ in the germline V gene (reference sequence). CDR3: CASSLTGSDEQFF. The CDR3 DNA reads TGTGCCAGCAGCTTGACAGGGTCCGATGAGCAGTTCTTC.

Note on this clone: Other DNA sequences of this sample code for an identical CDR3. The V and J genes are TRBV9 and TRBJ1-5; 7 bases fit TRBD1. Germline lookup yields CDR1 SGDLS and CDR2 YYNGEE. The CDR3 runs 14 residues. Trimming cost V 3 bases and J 1 base; bases outside gene matches: 1. The CDR3 spells CASSATGSNQPQHF. Here the CDR3 DNA reads TGTGCCAGCAGCGCGACAGGGAGCAATCAGCCCCAGCATTTT.

Worth noting for this clone: Other nucleotide sequences in the sample specify the same CDR3. This rearrangement joins TRBV7-9 to TRBJ2-2; D unresolved. Germline values: CDR1 SEHNR, CDR2 FQNEAQ (reference sequence). V dropped 5 bases and J dropped 1 base, with 5 bases sitting between them. The CDR3 runs to 13 residues. The CDR3 region is CASSLGNTGELFF. The DNA for the CDR3 is TGTGCCAGCAGCCTTGGGAACACCGGGGAGCTGTTTTTT.

J is TRBJ2-2 and V is TRBV14; no firm D call. The CDR3 consists of 15 residues. The V end was cut by 3 bases, the J end by 4 bases, with 12 bases between. Germline V gives CDR1 SGHDN, CDR2 FVKESK. The CDR3 nucleotides read TGTGCCAGCAGCCACCGACCCTACGGCACCGGGGAGCTGTTTTTT. Its protein is CASSHRPYGTGELFF. Full variable domain (missing parts from reference TRBV14 and TRBJ2-2): EAGVTQFPSHSVIEKGQTVTLRCDPISGHDNLYWYRRVMGKEIKFLLHFVKESKQDESGMPNNRFLAERTGGTYSTLKVQPAELEDSGVYFCASSHRPYGTGELFFGEGSRLTVL.

V gene TRBV5-1 combines with J gene TRBJ2-1, with 8 bases fitting TRBD1. The germline CDR1 and CDR2 sequences are SGHRS and YFSETQ. The trim removed 4 bases at V and 7 bases at J, leaving 10 bases unmatched. CDR3 length: 15 residues. CDR3 protein: CASSPATGVINEQFF. The CDR3 DNA is TGCGCCAGCAGCCCGGCGACAGGGGTAATTAATGAGCAGTTCTTC.

This chain uses TRBV9 with TRBJ1-5; 8 positions agree with TRBD1. J gave up 4 bases and V 3 bases, and 3 bases lay outside the gene matches. Germline V gives CDR1 SGDLS, CDR2 YYNGEE. The CDR3 consists of 14 residues. The CDR3 DNA sequence: TGTGCCAGCAGCGGACAGGGGTTGAATCAGCCCCAGCATTTT. Its translation is CASSGQGLNQPQHF.

The chain recombines TRBV4-2 with TRBJ2-3; D remains ambiguous. The CDR3 has 14 amino acids. V lost 5 bases to trimming and J lost 2 bases, with 11 bases between them. Germline CDR1 is LGHNA and CDR2 is YNFKEQ. CDR3 bases: TGTGCCAGCAGCTACGCACAGTACACAGATACGCAGTATTTT. It yields the protein CASSYAQYTDTQYF.

This chain joins TRBV9 and TRBJ2-7; 8 positions agree with TRBD2. V lost 5 bases, J lost 2 bases, and 6 bases stayed unmatched. Germline V gives CDR1 SGDLS, CDR2 YYNGEE. The CDR3 extends over 14 amino acids. CDR3: CASSLAGATYEQYF. The CDR3 DNA follows: TGTGCCAGCAGTCTAGCGGGTGCAACCTACGAGCAGTACTTC.

The chain carries TRBV7-8 and TRBJ1-3; 11 bases line up with TRBD1. CDR3 length: 17 amino acids. Trimming removed 4 bases from V and 3 bases from J; junction bases left unmatched: 8. Per germline, CDR1 SGHVS and CDR2 FQNEAQ. The CDR3 nucleotides read TGTGCCAGCAGCTCCAGGACAGGGGGCTTGGATGGAAACACCATATATTTT. This codes for CASSSRTGGLDGNTIYF.